This T cell receptor beta chain was recorded in a study of blood T cell repertoires in COVID-19. Original processing methods: Amplified reference gene primers provided the basis for estimating nucleated cell counts. The assay was immunoSEQ multiplex PCR, and TCRdb's table has in-frame clones only and misses some. The DNA was the basis for D and trimming; V, J and clone size are from that table. Counted here are over 110,000 clones, about 91% occurring once; the ten biggest clones make up 25% to 30%. V shed 7 bases, J shed 6 bases, and the junction held 9 bases outside the gene matches. The V gene's germline CDR1 is SQVTM and CDR2 ANQGSEA. This CDR3 has 13 amino acids.

This receptor was taken from a human donor in a cohort sampled during active COVID-19. The chain is built from TRBV29-1 and TRBJ2-3; the match to TRBD1 covers 8 bases. Sample: peripheral blood. CDR3: CSGGQALRDTQYF. The CDR3 DNA reads as TGCAGCGGGGGACAGGCCCTTCGGGATACGCAGTATTTT.